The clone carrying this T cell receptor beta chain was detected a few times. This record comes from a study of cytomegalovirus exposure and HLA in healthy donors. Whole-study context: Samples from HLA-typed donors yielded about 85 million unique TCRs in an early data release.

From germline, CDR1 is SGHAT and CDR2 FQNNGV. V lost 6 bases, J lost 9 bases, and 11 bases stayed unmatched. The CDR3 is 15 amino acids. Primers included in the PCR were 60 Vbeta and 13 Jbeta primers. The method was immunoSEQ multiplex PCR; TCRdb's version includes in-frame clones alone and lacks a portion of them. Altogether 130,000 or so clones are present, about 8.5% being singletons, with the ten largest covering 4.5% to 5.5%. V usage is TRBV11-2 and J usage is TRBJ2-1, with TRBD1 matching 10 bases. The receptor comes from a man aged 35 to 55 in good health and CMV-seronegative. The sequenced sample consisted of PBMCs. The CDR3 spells CASRPLGQGVGEQFF. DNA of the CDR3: TGTGCCAGCAGACCTCTCGGACAGGGGGTGGGTGAGCAGTTCTTC.